One and the same sample provided the 17 T cell receptor beta chains below, sequenced in a study of response to subunit inactivated influenza vaccine. TCRdb recomputed calls from the RT-PCR reads with MiXCR, one row per CDR3 protein. The sample contains some 600,000 distinct CDR3 sequences, 14% of which appear only once. The specimen was PBMCs from blood, collected around 15 days before vaccination. All receptors derive from a man between 50 and 59 years old who received an inactivated influenza vaccine.

This clonotype was observed a handful of times. The genes are TRBV3-1 and TRBJ1-1; D gene uncertain. Germline V gene sequence: CDR1 LGHDT, CDR2 YNNKEL (reference sequence). Trimming took 5 bases from V and 1 from J, leaving 11 bases between them. The length of the CDR3 is 14 residues. CDR3: CASSETKKNTEAFF. In DNA form, the CDR3 reads TGTGCCAGCAGCGAGACCAAGAAGAACACTGAAGCTTTCTTT. The full variable domain, rest sourced from reference TRBV3-1 and TRBJ1-1, is DTAVSQTPKYLVTQMGNDKSIKCEQNLGHDTMYWYKQDSKKFLKIMFSYNNKELIINETVPNRFSPKSPDKAHLNLHINSLELGDSAVYFCASSETKKNTEAFFGQGTRLTVV.

This chain connects TRBV6-2 or TRBV6-3 to TRBJ1-2, with a tentative D call TRBD1 (6 bases). This CDR3 comprises 17 residues. Germline loops: CDR1 MNHEY, CDR2 SVGEGT. V lost 7 bases and J 4 bases, leaving 25 bases between the germline ends. The CDR3 DNA is TGTGCCAGCATCCAACGATTCCAGGCGGGGGGCCTCTATGGCTACACCTTC. It specifies CASIQRFQAGGLYGYTF.

Remarks on this clonotype: This clone may be a read error of a much larger clone one base away. This CDR3 fails to terminate in the conserved phenylalanine or tryptophan, so it likely reflects a read error. The chain has TRBV29-1 and TRBJ2-7; either TRBD1 or TRBD2 may supply D (5 bases each). Germline lookup yields CDR1 SQVTM and CDR2 ANQGSEA. This CDR3 spans 12 amino acids. V lost 4 bases, J lost 5 bases, and 12 bases lay in between. Here the CDR3 reads CSVGRGPNEQYL. CDR3 DNA sequence: TGCAGCGTTGGTCGGGGCCCCAACGAGCAGTACCTC.

This chain links TRBV5-6 with TRBJ2-3; a possible D gene is TRBD1 (5 bases). This CDR3 is built from 15 residues. The germline gives CDR1 SGHDT, CDR2 YYEEEE. Trimming shortened V by 1 base and J by 2 bases, and 11 bases separated the two germline ends. CDR3 sequence reads: CASSLWIGDTDTQYF. In DNA, the CDR3 is TGTGCCAGCAGCTTGTGGATAGGGGACACAGATACGCAGTATTTT.

This clonotype was seen a few times. The gene calls are TRBV20-1 and TRBJ1-1; 9 bases are a match to TRBD1. Germline CDR1 and CDR2: DFQATT and SNEGSKA (reference sequence). V dropped 2 bases and J dropped 5; count of bases not matched to a gene: 9. The length of the CDR3 is 15 residues. CDR3 DNA: TGCAGTGCTAGACATCGGGGACAGGGAAGAACTGAAGCTTTCTTT. Translated: CSARHRGQGRTEAFF.

For the CDR3, the DNA is TGTGCCAGCAGTTTATTGGCAACTGAAGCTTTCTTT. It codes for CASSLLATEAFF. The chain uses TRBV12-3 or TRBV12-4 and TRBJ1-1, with unresolved D. V was pared by 2 bases and J by 5 bases, with 6 bases between. The CDR3 has 12 residues.

The chain is built from TRBV20-1 and TRBJ2-5; a weak D match, TRBD1 (6 bases). Trimming pared 6 bases from V and 5 bases from J, leaving 13 bases between. Germline loops: CDR1 DFQATT, CDR2 SNEGSKA (reference sequence). This CDR3 comprises 12 residues. This CDR3 reads CSARDIRETQYF. The CDR3, as DNA: TGCAGTGCCCGGGACATAAGGGAGACCCAGTACTTC.

This clonotype has just a few counts. The V and J genes are TRBV5-1 and TRBJ1-1; D remains ambiguous. The CDR3 sequence is 15 residues long. V lost 0 bases and J 4 bases, leaving 13 bases between the germline ends. Germline lookup yields CDR1 SGHRS and CDR2 YFSETQ. Written as DNA, the CDR3 is TGCGCCAGCAGCTTGGATGGCCGGGCGGGCACTGAAGCTTTCTTT. This gives the protein CASSLDGRAGTEAFF.

Only a few counts were recorded for this clonotype. This chain links TRBV6-1 with TRBJ1-5; tentatively, D is TRBD1 (6 bases). The CDR3 contains 14 residues. The ends were cut back, 6 bases at V and 3 bases at J, with 12 bases in the middle. Germline CDR1 and CDR2: MNHNS and SASEGT. CDR3 residues: CASRSGGANQPQHF. The CDR3 bases are TGTGCCAGCAGGAGCGGGGGCGCCAATCAGCCCCAGCATTTT.

This clonotype showed up many times. The V gene is TRBV12-3 or TRBV12-4, the J gene TRBJ1-5; unclear D gene. V gave up 1 base and J gave up 7 bases, with 11 bases separating them. This CDR3 spans 14 amino acids. CDR3 DNA: TGTGCCAGCAGTTTAGAGCGGGTCGGGCAGCCCCAGCATTTT. Its protein is CASSLERVGQPQHF.

The chain uses TRBV20-1 and TRBJ2-7; 7 bases fit TRBD1. This CDR3 comprises 12 residues. Germline V CDR1 and CDR2: DFQATT, SNEGSKA (reference sequence). CDR3 loop: CSANRGASEQYF. The DNA of the CDR3 is TGCAGCGCAAACAGGGGAGCTAGCGAGCAGTACTTC.

The V and J genes are TRBV27 and TRBJ1-2; weak D call: TRBD1 (6 bases). V was clipped by 2 bases and J by 6 bases, with 16 bases between them. CDR1 is MNHEY, CDR2 SMNVEV, per germline (reference sequence). The CDR3 has 15 amino acids. The CDR3 sequence: CASSLEGRGYNGYTF. The CDR3 nucleotides are TGTGCCAGCAGTTTAGAAGGGAGGGGGTATAATGGCTACACCTTC.

The gene calls are TRBV6-1 and TRBJ1-3, with 7 bases matching TRBD1. V dropped 6 bases and J dropped 0; count of bases not matched to a gene: 8. The CDR3 loop spans 16 amino acids. Looked up from germline, CDR1 is MNHNS and CDR2 is SASEGT. CDR3 in DNA: TGTGCCAGCAGCTTCCGGGACAGAAGCTCTGGAAACACCATATATTTT. This gives the protein CASSFRDRSSGNTIYF.

This chain uses TRBV3-1 with TRBJ2-2; D remains ambiguous. The CDR3 covers 15 residues. Germline CDR1 and CDR2: LGHDT and YNNKEL (reference sequence). Trimming removed 0 bases from V and 4 bases from J, with 9 bases in between. CDR3 sequence reads: CASSQDSAGTGELFF. The CDR3 DNA reads TGTGCCAGCAGCCAAGACTCGGCAGGCACCGGGGAGCTGTTTTTT.

This clonotype was seen a handful of times. J is TRBJ2-5 and V is TRBV20-1; TRBD2 aligns across 8 bases. Unmatched junction bases numbered 7, after V lost 5 bases and J lost 2 bases. The CDR3 is 14 residues long. CDR1 is DFQATT and CDR2 is SNEGSKA in the germline V gene (reference sequence). The CDR3 DNA follows: TGCAGTGCTGAACGGGGGGGCCGGCAAGAGACCCAGTACTTC. This encodes CSAERGGRQETQYF.

The V and J genes are TRBV5-1 and TRBJ2-7; D may match TRBD1 or TRBD2 (7 bases each). Germline V gives CDR1 SGHRS, CDR2 YFSETQ. V lost 0 bases and J 3 bases, leaving 13 bases between the germline ends. CDR3 length equals 15 residues. CDR3 amino acids: CASSLEGRGGYEQYF. In nucleotides, the CDR3 is TGCGCCAGCAGCTTGGAGGGCAGGGGGGGCTACGAGCAGTACTTC.

The CDR3 reads CASGPGSLGNEQFF. CDR3 nucleotide sequence: TGTGCCAGCGGCCCAGGGAGTTTGGGCAATGAGCAGTTCTTC. The chain couples TRBV6-6 to TRBJ2-1; possibly TRBD1 or TRBD2 for D (5 bases each). V lost 8 bases, J lost 6 bases, and 17 bases lay in between. The CDR3 contains 14 residues. Germline V gene lookup returns CDR1 MNHNY and CDR2 SVGAGI (reference sequence).